These T cell receptor beta chains were read from a single sample in a study of T cells after yellow fever vaccination. TCRdb itself ran the 5' RACE reads through MiXCR, one entry per CDR3 protein. Of about 73,000 distinct CDR3 sequences in the sample, about 7.7% were seen once. Here the sequenced sample was CD8+ T cells sorted from PBMCs, taken on the day of the yellow fever booster vaccination. These receptors were taken from a young man who received the YFV17D yellow fever vaccine. CDR3s include the opening cysteine and the closing phenylalanine or tryptophan. The D gene is left open where the match is weak. The size field is filled for only some rows; it gives once, few, many or a size class.

clone_size j_call d_call v_call cdr3_nt cdr3_aa
. TRBJ1-2 . TRBV12-3/TRBV12-4 TGTGCCAGCAGTTTAAATTTACAGCGCGGCTACACCTTC CASSLNLQRGYTF
few TRBJ2-2 . TRBV4-3 TGCGCCAGCAACCCCAGTCGAGGGGTTTACGGGGAGCTGTTTTTT CASNPSRGVYGELFF
. TRBJ2-2 . TRBV29-1 TGCAGCGTTGCTAGGGGAACGAACACCGGGGAGCTGTTTTTT CSVARGTNTGELFF
. TRBJ1-4 . TRBV6-1 TGTGCCAGCAGGGTGCAGGGAACGCCTAATGAAAAACTGTTTTTT CASRVQGTPNEKLFF
. TRBJ2-2 TRBD2 TRBV28 TGTGCCAGCAGTTCCTCTTGGACTAGCGGGAGGCGGAACACCGGGGAGCTGTTTTTT CASSSSWTSGRRNTGELFF
few TRBJ2-7 TRBD2 TRBV5-1 TGCGCCAGCAGCTACGGGACTAGCAATTACGAGCAGTACTTC CASSYGTSNYEQYF
many TRBJ2-7 . TRBV6-2/TRBV6-3 TGTGCCAGCAGTTACTCGACTAACTCCTACGAGCAGTACTTC CASSYSTNSYEQYF
few TRBJ2-1 . TRBV29-1 TGCAGCGTTGTCTGGCGATATAACAATGAGCAGTTCTTC CSVVWRYNNEQFF
few TRBJ1-2 . TRBV6-2/TRBV6-3 TGTGCCAGCACCTTCGAGGTCGGCTATGGCTACACCTTC CASTFEVGYGYTF
. TRBJ2-1 TRBD2 TRBV19 TGTGCCAGTAGTATCTTTGCACTAGCGGAATACAATGAGCAGTTCTTC CASSIFALAEYNEQFF
. TRBJ2-1 . TRBV7-8 TGTACCAGCAGCTTAGGTACGGGGTATAGTTCCTACAATGAGCAGTTCTTC CTSSLGTGYSSYNEQFF
. TRBJ2-1 . TRBV5-1 TGCGCCAGCAGCTTGGCCGAGGGGTCCTACAATGAGCAGTTCTTC CASSLAEGSYNEQFF
few TRBJ2-3 . TRBV11-2 TGTGCCAGCAGCCCCCGGGAAGTTCAAGTAGATACGCAGTATTTT CASSPREVQVDTQYF
many TRBJ2-5 . TRBV6-1 TGTGCCAGCAGTGAAAAAGGGCGAGGCGTTTTGGAGACCCAGTACTTC CASSEKGRGVLETQYF
few TRBJ2-5 . TRBV9 TGTGCCAGCAGCGTCGACTCTGCGGAAGAGACCCAGTACTTC CASSVDSAEETQYF
many TRBJ2-2 . TRBV4-1 TGCGCCACAACAACAGGTGCGGGCACCGGGGAGCTGTTTTTT CATTTGAGTGELFF
. TRBJ1-1 . TRBV12-3/TRBV12-4 TGTGCCAGCAGTTTTGGTTGGGCTGAAGCTTTCTTT CASSFGWAEAFF
. TRBJ2-7 . TRBV7-9 TGTGCCAGCAGCGGGTTTGGACGAGACGGGTACGAGCAGTACTTC CASSGFGRDGYEQYF